This TCR beta chain emerged from a study of shared clonotypes between healthy human individuals. Study observations and caveats: Large sequencing depth failed to make sorted-subset sequencing complete, rarefaction showed. With a handful of donors compared, 4.5% to 6.5% of naive CD4 clonotypes were shared. Apart from blood, nothing was sampled; tissue repertoires likely differ.

The assay was immunoSEQ multiplex PCR, and TCRdb's table has in-frame clones only and misses some. Of millions of clones listed, 85% to 95% are singletons. This clone was detected once. Its antigen is not known. The CDR3 length is 15 residues. The germline V gene has CDR1 LGHNA and CDR2 YSLEER. V lost 0 bases and J 3 bases, leaving 12 bases between the germline ends. From CD4+ cells came CD45RA+ naive and CD45RA-negative memory subsets. This sequence joins TRBV4-3 and TRBJ2-7, with D unresolved. Source material: naive CD4+ T cells sorted from blood. Subset here: CD45RA+ positively selected. This TCR derives from a man younger than 30 in good health. The CDR3: CASSQELAGIYEQYF. For the CDR3, the DNA is TGCGCCAGCAGCCAAGAGTTGGCAGGCATCTACGAGCAGTACTTC.